Following are 28 T cell receptor beta chains from one sample sequenced in a study of vaccination and CD4 T cells after COVID-19. The Oncomine TCR Beta short-read assay sequenced DNA from cultured CD4+ T cells. TCRdb fed the PCR reads into MiXCR, producing one record per CDR3 protein. Of 8,000 to 10,000 distinct CDR3 sequences listed, 61% are singletons. The treatment here: approximately 9-day PBMC culture with coronavirus spike peptide pools or control peptides (ViraFEST assay). Their recognized antigens are unknown. The specimen was CD4+ T cells from blood, cultured in vitro. Receptors were obtained from a human donor who had recovered from COVID-19.

This clonotype appeared a few times. The chain links TRBV12-3 or TRBV12-4 to TRBJ1-1, with no clear D. The CDR3 length is 13 residues. V gave up 3 bases and J gave up 4 bases, with 9 bases separating them. The CDR3 here is CASSFWSRTEAFF. The CDR3 DNA sequence: TGTGCCAGCAGTTTCTGGAGTCGCACTGAAGCTTTCTTT.

This clonotype appeared a single time. The chain joins TRBV20-1 to TRBJ2-1; 7 nucleotides align to TRBD1. J gave up 7 bases and V 6 bases, and 18 bases lay outside the gene matches. Germline-derived CDR1 and CDR2 are DFQATT and SNEGSKA (reference sequence). The CDR3 is made up of 16 amino acids. CDR3 nucleotides: TGCAGTGCCCGAGTCCCGGGACAGCCCTCTTTGAATGAGCAGTTCTTC. Amino acids: CSARVPGQPSLNEQFF.

The V call is TRBV28, the J call TRBJ2-7; a weak D match, TRBD2 (7 bases). Per the germline V gene, CDR1 is MDHEN and CDR2 is SYDVKM. CDR3 length: 17 amino acids. Trimming cost V 3 bases and J 5 bases, with 23 bases left between them. The CDR3 nucleotides read TGTGCCAGCAGTTTGGCGGGGGCACCCCAACCTACGGACGAGCAGTACTTC. Amino acids: CASSLAGAPQPTDEQYF.

J is TRBJ1-5 and V is TRBV27; no reliable D call. CDR1 is MNHEY, CDR2 SMNVEV, per germline (reference sequence). V was pared by 5 bases and J by 0 bases, with 17 bases between. The CDR3 runs to 17 residues. CDR3 sequence: CASSPTPQRYSNQPQHF. The CDR3 DNA reads TGTGCCAGCAGTCCCACACCGCAAAGGTATAGCAATCAGCCCCAGCATTTT.

In its sample, this clonotype was seen a few times. The chain joins TRBV19 to TRBJ2-3; no firm D call. The CDR3 has 14 residues. V was clipped by 7 bases and J by 1 base, with 12 bases between them. Germline V gene data show CDR1 as LNHDA and CDR2 as SQIVND (reference sequence). CDR3 region: CASIPDQRTDTQYF. DNA of the CDR3: TGTGCCAGTATCCCCGACCAGCGCACAGATACGCAGTATTTT.

The gene calls are TRBV4-1 and TRBJ2-5; TRBD1 matches 10 bases. This CDR3 contains 15 residues. Germline values: CDR1 MGHRA, CDR2 YSYEKL. The V gene end was trimmed by 4 bases and the J gene end by 2 bases; junction bases not matched to a gene: 4. CDR3 nucleotide sequence: TGCGCCAGCAGCCGGGACAGGGGTTTTCAAGAGACCCAGTACTTC. Translating it yields CASSRDRGFQETQYF.

The chain combines TRBV7-2 with TRBJ2-2; 9 bases are a match to TRBD1. Germline V gene lookup returns CDR1 SGHTA and CDR2 FQGNSA. With V trimmed by 6 bases and J by 6 bases, 5 bases remained unmatched. The CDR3 consists of 14 residues. The CDR3 nucleotides are TGTGCCAGCAGACCACAGGGGGCTGCCGGGGAGCTGTTTTTT. Its translation: CASRPQGAAGELFF.

The gene calls are TRBV7-9 and TRBJ2-3; 7 bases agree with TRBD2. The J segment lost 1 base and the V segment lost 7 bases, leaving 11 bases of the junction unmatched. CDR1 is SEHNR, CDR2 FQNEAQ, per germline (reference sequence). The CDR3 consists of 16 residues. As DNA, the CDR3 is TGTGCCAGCATTAGGCGGGTGGGGGGGGGCACAGATACGCAGTATTTT. Protein sequence: CASIRRVGGGTDTQYF.

This chain connects TRBV7-9 to TRBJ1-1; the D is unclear. Germline V gene sequence: CDR1 SEHNR, CDR2 FQNEAQ (reference sequence). Trimming took off 3 bases at V and 0 bases at J, with 20 bases between the two ends. The CDR3 contains 18 residues. The CDR3 DNA sequence: TGTGCCAGCAGCTTGCAGGCAGTCCCCATCGACGTGAACACTGAAGCTTTCTTT. Its translation: CASSLQAVPIDVNTEAFF.

This sequence joins TRBV7-2 and TRBJ2-1, with 8 bases lining up with TRBD2. Germline V gives CDR1 SGHTA, CDR2 FQGNSA. This CDR3 region has 15 residues. V lost 5 bases, J lost 4 bases, and 7 bases stayed unmatched. The CDR3 DNA reads TGTGCCAGCAGCCTCACTAGCGGTACATACAATGAGCAGTTCTTC. Amino acids: CASSLTSGTYNEQFF.

The gene calls are TRBV11-2 and TRBJ2-7; D gene ambiguous. Trimming took off 0 bases at V and 3 bases at J, with 9 bases between the two ends. The CDR3 length is 14 residues. Germline V gene sequence: CDR1 SGHAT, CDR2 FQNNGV. CDR3 DNA sequence: TGTGCCAGCAGCTTAGACAGCCACAACTACGAGCAGTACTTC. Protein: CASSLDSHNYEQYF.

The chain uses TRBV25-1 and TRBJ2-5; possibly TRBD1 for D (5 bases). The length of the CDR3 is 12 residues. V was pared by 5 bases and J by 5 bases, with 9 bases between. The V gene's germline CDR1 is MGHDK and CDR2 SYGVNS. CDR3 protein: CASSTSGETQYF. As DNA, the CDR3 is TGTGCCAGCAGTACTTCAGGGGAGACCCAGTACTTC.

This chain links TRBV15 with TRBJ2-1, with D tentatively TRBD1 or TRBD2 (5 bases each). The CDR3 spans 19 residues. Trimming cost V 2 bases and J 2 bases, with 22 bases left between them. The germline V gene has CDR1 LNHNV and CDR2 YYDKDF (reference sequence). The CDR3 DNA is TGTGCCACCAGCAGATCCCGGGGCACCTATACTCATACCTACAATGAGCAGTTCTTC. Its translation is CATSRSRGTYTHTYNEQFF.

The chain joins TRBV5-4 to TRBJ2-1; 7 nucleotides line up with TRBD1. Germline values: CDR1 SGHNT, CDR2 YYREEE (reference sequence). V lost 1 base, J lost 3 bases, and 4 bases stayed unmatched. This CDR3 has 15 amino acids. CDR3 sequence: CASSLSQGFYNEQFF. The CDR3 nucleotides read TGTGCCAGCAGCTTGTCACAGGGGTTCTACAATGAGCAGTTCTTC.

In its sample, this clonotype is large. The V and J genes are TRBV14 and TRBJ2-7, with 7 bases lining up with TRBD1. V lost 5 bases to trimming and J lost 4 bases; unmatched junction nucleotides: 2. Germline CDR1 SGHDN, CDR2 FVKESK. This CDR3 region has 12 residues. The CDR3 DNA is TGTGCCAGCAGCTCACAGGGGTACGAGCAGTACTTC. Translation: CASSSQGYEQYF.

The V gene is TRBV12-3 or TRBV12-4, the J gene TRBJ2-5; D could derive from TRBD1 or TRBD2 (6 bases each). Trimming shortened V by 5 bases and J by 4 bases, and 14 bases separated the two germline ends. The CDR3 totals 14 residues. CDR3 loop: CASSPRTAGETQYF. The CDR3 nucleotides are TGTGCCAGCAGTCCCAGGACAGCGGGAGAGACCCAGTACTTC.

This chain joins TRBV20-1 and TRBJ1-5; TRBD1 aligns across 12 bases. CDR1 is DFQATT and CDR2 is SNEGSKA in the germline V gene (reference sequence). Trimming took 0 bases from V and 6 from J; bases not matched to a gene: 6. This CDR3 contains 16 residues. This CDR3 is CSARDWWDRGLQPQHF. The CDR3 DNA reads TGCAGTGCTAGAGATTGGTGGGACAGGGGGCTTCAGCCCCAGCATTTT.

This clonotype came up a few times. The chain carries TRBV7-3 and TRBJ2-3; D may correspond to TRBD1 or TRBD2 (5 bases each). This CDR3 contains 16 residues. V shed 5 bases and J shed 2 bases, with 17 bases lying between them. The germline V gene encodes CDR1 SGHTA and CDR2 FQGTGA. CDR3 in DNA: TGTGCCAGCAGCCCGTTACCGGGACCAGTCACAGATACGCAGTATTTT. Translated, it gives CASSPLPGPVTDTQYF. Looking up the rest from reference TRBV7-3 and TRBJ2-3 gives the full variable domain: GAGVSQTPSNKVTEKGKYVELRCDPISGHTALYWYRQSLGQGPEFLIYFQGTGAADDSGLPNDRFFAVRPEGSVSTLKIQRTERGDSAVYLCASSPLPGPVTDTQYFGPGTRLTVL.

The chain uses TRBV7-9 and TRBJ2-1, with TRBD1 matching 8 bases. This CDR3 has 15 residues. Germline V CDR1 and CDR2: SEHNR, FQNEAQ (reference sequence). J lost 4 bases, V lost 5 bases, and 7 bases had no gene match. CDR3 residues: CASSPRQGPYNEQFF. The CDR3 DNA is TGTGCCAGCAGCCCAAGACAGGGGCCATACAATGAGCAGTTCTTC.

The V call is TRBV6-1, the J call TRBJ1-1; D gene unclear. CDR3 length: 11 residues. The ends were cut back, 6 bases at V and 11 bases at J, with 13 bases in the middle. Per the germline V gene, CDR1 is MNHNS and CDR2 is SASEGT. The CDR3 is CASSSRSTAFF. Written as DNA, the CDR3 is TGTGCCAGCAGCTCCCGATCGACGGCTTTCTTT.

The rearrangement links TRBV20-1 to TRBJ1-5; 7 bases fit TRBD1. The CDR3 has 14 residues. Germline-derived CDR1 and CDR2 are DFQATT and SNEGSKA (reference sequence). V lost 3 bases and J lost 6; bases outside the gene matches: 8. CDR3 residues: CSARGQYSVQPQHF. Here the CDR3 DNA reads TGCAGTGCTAGGGGACAGTATAGTGTTCAGCCCCAGCATTTT.

This clonotype was seen only a few times. This chain uses TRBV7-9 with TRBJ2-3; unclear D gene. Trimming took off 5 bases at V and 0 bases at J, with 6 bases between the two ends. The V gene's germline CDR1 is SEHNR and CDR2 FQNEAQ (reference sequence). This CDR3 region has 13 residues. This chain's CDR3 is CASSPVSTDTQYF. The DNA of the CDR3 is TGTGCCAGCAGCCCAGTAAGCACAGATACGCAGTATTTT.

The chain carries TRBV19 and TRBJ2-3; 14 bases fit TRBD2. CDR3 size: 17 residues. Germline loops: CDR1 LNHDA, CDR2 SQIVND (reference sequence). V lost 6 bases, J lost 5 bases, and 10 bases stayed unmatched. CDR3 DNA: TGTGCCAGTAGACGTCCCGGGACTAGCGGGGGAGGAGATACGCAGTATTTT. It codes for CASRRPGTSGGGDTQYF.

This clonotype was seen once. This chain uses TRBV7-2 with TRBJ2-7; perhaps TRBD1 as D (5 bases). Germline lookup yields CDR1 SGHTA and CDR2 FQGNSA. The CDR3 totals 14 residues. With 3 bases removed from V and 2 bases from J, the gap between germline ends came to 11 bases. For the CDR3, the DNA is TGTGCCAGCAGCTTTTCAGGCAGGGCCTACGAGCAGTACTTC. This translates into CASSFSGRAYEQYF.

The rearrangement links TRBV20-1 to TRBJ1-5, with D possibly TRBD1 on 5 matching bases. Looked up from germline, CDR1 is DFQATT and CDR2 is SNEGSKA (reference sequence). Trimming took off 3 bases at V and 0 bases at J, with 12 bases between the two ends. CDR3 length: 15 residues. CDR3 nucleotide sequence: TGCAGTGCTAGGCGGGGGGTTAATAGCAATCAGCCCCAGCATTTT. Its translation is CSARRGVNSNQPQHF.

J is TRBJ1-2 and V is TRBV11-2, with D possibly TRBD1 on 6 matching bases. Between the trimmed V and J ends, which lost 3 bases and 8 bases, there was a span of 10 bases. This CDR3 has 12 residues. The germline V gene encodes CDR1 SGHAT and CDR2 FQNNGV. CDR3 loop: CASSFRGRGYTF. CDR3 in DNA: TGTGCCAGCAGCTTCAGGGGTCGCGGCTACACCTTC.

The chain combines TRBV24-1 with TRBJ2-5; D could derive from TRBD1 or TRBD2 (5 bases each). Germline CDR1 KGHDR, CDR2 SFDVKD. Trimming took 1 base from V and 5 from J, leaving 10 bases between them. The CDR3 consists of 14 residues. The CDR3 loop is CATSDLEGRETQYF. Here the CDR3 DNA reads TGTGCCACCAGTGATTTAGAGGGACGGGAGACCCAGTACTTC.

CDR3 coding DNA: TGCAGTGCTCCGGAGGTCGCTAGCGGGGTCACAGATACGCAGTATTTT. Its protein is CSAPEVASGVTDTQYF. The chain uses TRBV20-1 and TRBJ2-3; 9 positions agree with TRBD2. Trimming removed 5 bases from V and 2 bases from J; junction bases left unmatched: 11. CDR3 length: 16 residues. Germline CDR1 is DFQATT and CDR2 is SNEGSKA (reference sequence).